The source of this T cell receptor beta chain is a study of OX40 agonist ivuxolimab in advanced cancers. Germline CDR1 reads SGHRS; CDR2 reads YFSETQ. V dropped 4 bases and J dropped 1 base, with 18 bases sitting between them. CDR3 length: 17 amino acids. Measured with immunoSEQ multiplex PCR; TCRdb has only the in-frame clones, and not every one. The repertoire holds 30,000 to 45,000 clones, more than 75% seen once, with roughly 32% in the top ten. Baseline, cycle 4 day 1, and cycle 7 day 1 were the blood sampling points. The rearrangement links TRBV5-1 to TRBJ2-1, with D tentatively TRBD2 (6 bases). The sample in question was CD4+ or CD8+ T cells sorted from blood, obtained in a trial of the OX40 agonist ivuxolimab. The clonotype originates from an adult with an advanced solid tumor such as melanoma, head and neck, liver or kidney cancer. The chain's CDR3 is CASSQNPQGGSYNEQFF. DNA of the CDR3: TGCGCCAGCAGCCAAAATCCTCAGGGAGGATCCTACAATGAGCAGTTCTTC. The variable domain in full, with the rest retrieved from reference TRBV5-1 and TRBJ2-1, is KAGVTQTPRYLIKTRGQQVTLSCSPISGHRSVSWYQQTPGQGLQFLFEYFSETQRNKGNFPGRFSGRQFSNSRSEMNVSTLELGDSALYLCASSQNPQGGSYNEQFFGPGTRLTVL.